A single TCR beta chain is shown here with its context. The data derive from a study of blood T cell repertoires in COVID-19. The germline V gene encodes CDR1 MRHNA and CDR2 SNTAGT. The trim removed 6 bases at V and 1 base at J, leaving 4 bases unmatched. This CDR3 region has 16 residues. How the authors handled the data: Counts of nucleated cells, estimated from reference gene primer amplification, were obtained. Generated by immunoSEQ multiplex PCR, the TCRdb table keeps only in-frame clones and is missing some. V and J calls and clone size follow that table, whereas D and trimming were derived from the DNA. This sample has fewer than 350,000 clones, with around 86% found just once.

The chain combines TRBV6-4 with TRBJ2-6, with 9 bases that match TRBD1. This TCR was sampled from a woman younger than 45 who had recovered from COVID-19. Specimen: peripheral blood. The DNA for the CDR3 is TGTGCCAGCAGCCGGGACAGGGTTTCTGGGGCCAACGTCCTGACTTTC. Translation gives CASSRDRVSGANVLTF.